The 30 T cell receptor beta chains below were found in one sample sequenced in a study of cytomegalovirus exposure and HLA in healthy donors. The PCR contained 60 Vbeta and 13 Jbeta primers. Libraries were prepared by immunoSEQ multiplex PCR; TCRdb keeps only in-frame clonotypes and omits some of them. The repertoire includes 150,000 to 250,000 clones, over 75% of them detected once, and 0.075% to 0.1% sits in the top ten. Sequenced input: PBMCs. These receptor sequences come from a boy younger than 10 in good health and CMV-seronegative.

In this sample, this clone turned up a few times. This chain links TRBV2 with TRBJ2-5; 12 bases agree with TRBD2. The length of the CDR3 is 15 residues. Unmatched junction bases numbered 0, after V lost 1 base and J lost 3 bases. Germline assignment: CDR1 SNHLY and CDR2 FYNNEI. For the CDR3, the DNA is TGTGCCAGCAGTGAAGGACTAGCGGGAGAAGAGACCCAGTACTTC. Amino acid sequence: CASSEGLAGEETQYF.

The chain is built from TRBV6-1 and TRBJ2-5; TRBD1 aligns across 8 bases. Germline assignment: CDR1 MNHNS and CDR2 SASEGT. With 0 bases clipped from V and 5 bases from J, the junction kept 5 bases outside the gene matches. The CDR3 has 15 residues. The CDR3 DNA follows: TGTGCCAGCAGTGAAGCGCCAGGGGGCAGGGAGACCCAGTACTTC. It yields the protein CASSEAPGGRETQYF.

The chain employs TRBV5-1 and TRBJ2-5, with 7 positions matching TRBD2. V lost 0 bases to trimming and J lost 4 bases; unmatched junction nucleotides: 21. This CDR3 has 20 amino acids. In germline, CDR1 is SGHRS, CDR2 YFSETQ. The DNA of the CDR3 is TGCGCCAGCAGCTTGGATAGGGTTCGTAGTAGCGGGCCCCTGGGAGAGACCCAGTACTTC. Protein sequence: CASSLDRVRSSGPLGETQYF.

This clone was seen a handful of times. This chain connects TRBV4-3 to TRBJ2-3; D may be TRBD2 (7 bases). Trimming took 2 bases from V and 4 from J, leaving 16 bases between them. Per the germline V gene, CDR1 is LGHNA and CDR2 is YSLEER. The CDR3 runs to 16 residues. CDR3 loop: CASSQRKGGPSDTQYF. CDR3 sequence (DNA): TGCGCCAGCAGCCAAAGGAAGGGGGGGCCATCAGATACGCAGTATTTT.

This chain joins TRBV29-1 and TRBJ1-1, with D uncertain. CDR3 length equals 13 residues. The V end lost 4 bases, the J end lost 0 bases, and 9 bases lay between the germline ends. CDR1 SQVTM and CDR2 ANQGSEA come from the germline V gene. CDR3 in DNA: TGCAGCGTTGTGCAGGCGATGAACACTGAAGCTTTCTTT. The encoded protein is CSVVQAMNTEAFF.

V is TRBV27 and J is TRBJ2-7; 7 nucleotides align to TRBD1. J was trimmed by 2 bases and V by 4 bases; bases with no gene match: 5. This CDR3 has 14 residues. CDR1 is MNHEY, CDR2 SMNVEV, per germline (reference sequence). The CDR3 loop reads CASSSLDRAYEQYF. The CDR3 DNA sequence: TGTGCCAGCAGTTCACTTGACAGGGCCTACGAGCAGTACTTC.

V is TRBV5-3 and J is TRBJ1-3; maybe TRBD1 (5 bases). TRBV5-3 belongs to the ORF category, with a function that is uncertain. The CDR3 runs 13 residues. The V end lost 6 bases, the J end lost 0 bases, and 7 bases lay between the germline ends. The CDR3 DNA reads as TGTGCCAGAAACGGACACTCTGGAAACACCATATATTTT. It codes for CARNGHSGNTIYF.

V and J are TRBV7-2 and TRBJ2-2; D possibly corresponds to TRBD2 (5 bases). The length of the CDR3 is 14 residues. CDR1 is SGHTA, CDR2 FQGNSA, per germline. Trimming removed 1 base from V and 6 bases from J, with 9 bases in between. The CDR3: CASSLVEGAGELFF. The CDR3 DNA is TGTGCCAGCAGCTTAGTTGAGGGAGCCGGGGAGCTGTTTTTT.

This chain connects TRBV7-9 to TRBJ2-7; 7 bases agree with TRBD2. The CDR3 is made up of 13 amino acids. Trimming took 5 bases from V and 4 from J; bases not matched to a gene: 5. CDR1 and CDR2 from the germline V gene are SEHNR and FQNEAQ (reference sequence). The CDR3 DNA is TGTGCCAGCAGCGGGGGGGGTCGGTACGAGCAGTACTTC. Amino acids: CASSGGGRYEQYF. The entire variable domain, with the rest obtained from reference TRBV7-9 and TRBJ2-7, is as follows: DTGVSQNPRHKITKRGQNVTFRCDPISEHNRLYWYRQTLGQGPEFLTYFQNEAQLEKSRLLSDRFSAERPKGSFSTLEIQRTEQGDSAMYLCASSGGGRYEQYFGPGTRLTVT.

This clone occurred once. The chain combines TRBV5-6 with TRBJ2-3, with 13 nucleotides matching TRBD2. The CDR3 spans 16 residues. V shed 4 bases and J 3 bases; nucleotides not matched to a gene: 5. In germline, CDR1 is SGHDT, CDR2 YYEEEE. This CDR3 reads CASSPGTSGTTDTQYF. The CDR3 nucleotides read TGTGCCAGCAGCCCCGGGACTAGCGGGACTACAGATACGCAGTATTTT.

The J gene is TRBJ2-3, the V gene TRBV2, with D uncertain. This CDR3 is built from 13 residues. Germline lookup yields CDR1 SNHLY and CDR2 FYNNEI. V lost 0 bases and J lost 4, with 5 bases in between. In DNA, the CDR3 is TGTGCCAGCAGTGAAGCCTCTCCAGATACGCAGTATTTT. It is translated as CASSEASPDTQYF.

This clone came up a few times. The rearrangement links TRBV7-9 to TRBJ1-2; D not certain. This CDR3 contains 13 residues. Germline V lookup: CDR1 SEHNR, CDR2 FQNEAQ (reference sequence). The V gene lost 1 base and the J gene lost 8 bases, with 11 bases spanning the gap. The CDR3 here is CASSLDIVQGYTF. DNA for the CDR3: TGTGCCAGCAGCTTAGATATAGTACAGGGCTACACCTTC.

J is TRBJ2-5 and V is TRBV6-6; tentatively, D is TRBD1 (6 bases). V was shortened by 5 bases and J by 5 bases, with 15 bases between the two germline ends. CDR1 and CDR2 (germline): MNHNY, SVGAGI (reference sequence). The CDR3 has 14 amino acids. The CDR3 DNA follows: TGTGCCAGCAGTGGGAACGGACAGTACGAGACCCAGTACTTC. Encoded protein: CASSGNGQYETQYF.

The V gene is TRBV29-1, the J gene TRBJ1-2; 10 bases map to TRBD1. The V gene's germline CDR1 is SQVTM and CDR2 ANQGSEA. This CDR3 region has 12 residues. Germline trimming cut 6 bases from V and 7 bases from J; bases unmatched to any gene: 5. The CDR3 DNA reads as TGCAGCGTCTCGGGACAGGGGTTTGGCTACACCTTC. This codes for CSVSGQGFGYTF.

Concerning this clone itself: Other DNA sequences in the sample encode the same CDR3. CDR3 sequence reads: CASSYRTGNTEAFF. The DNA for the CDR3 is TGTGCCAGCAGTTACCGAACAGGGAACACTGAAGCTTTCTTT. This chain joins TRBV6-5 and TRBJ1-1, with TRBD1 as a possible D gene (5 bases). Germline V gives CDR1 MNHEY, CDR2 SVGAGI. The germline V and J ends were trimmed by 2 bases and 1 base, with 8 bases remaining between them. The CDR3 loop spans 14 amino acids.

The chain carries TRBV7-3 and TRBJ1-2; D perhaps matches TRBD1 (6 bases). The V gene's germline CDR1 is SGHTA and CDR2 FQGTGA. V dropped 5 bases and J dropped 2 bases, with 24 bases sitting between them. The CDR3 contains 18 residues. DNA of the CDR3: TGTGCCAGCAGCCCCCTAGTTTTCGGGGACAACAAGAACTATGGCTACACCTTC. It is translated as CASSPLVFGDNKNYGYTF.

V is TRBV6-1 and J is TRBJ2-1; D not resolved. The CDR3 runs to 13 residues. The germline gives CDR1 MNHNS, CDR2 SASEGT. V was pared by 0 bases and J by 4 bases, with 4 bases between. CDR3 nucleotides: TGTGCCAGCAGTGAAGCACAGTACAATGAGCAGTTCTTC. As protein: CASSEAQYNEQFF.

This clone was found a few times. V gene TRBV29-1 combines with J gene TRBJ1-3, with D possibly TRBD1 on 5 matching bases. This CDR3 has 12 amino acids. Germline V gene data show CDR1 as SQVTM and CDR2 as ANQGSEA. The CDR3 coding sequence is TGCAGTGCAGGGTCGTCTGGAAACACCATATATTTT. Translation: CSAGSSGNTIYF.

This clone was picked up a small number of times. This chain uses TRBV4-1 with TRBJ2-5; TRBD2 aligns across 7 bases. Germline V gives CDR1 MGHRA, CDR2 YSYEKL. The length of the CDR3 is 19 residues. The trim removed 0 bases at V and 4 bases at J, leaving 17 bases unmatched. The CDR3 spells CASSQDPIARGVEVETQYF. CDR3 sequence (DNA): TGCGCCAGCAGCCAAGATCCTATCGCTCGGGGGGTAGAGGTAGAGACCCAGTACTTC.

The CDR3 here is CASTRLFEAFF. CDR3 bases: TGTGCCAGTACTAGACTATTTGAAGCTTTCTTT. The rearrangement joins TRBV19 to TRBJ1-1; D unresolved. The CDR3 contains 11 residues. V lost 7 bases to trimming and J lost 7 bases, with 10 bases between them. The germline V gene encodes CDR1 LNHDA and CDR2 SQIVND (reference sequence).

The CDR3 DNA is TGTGCCAGCAGCAAAGGGGGATATGAGCAGTTCTTC. Its protein is CASSKGGYEQFF. This rearrangement joins TRBV27 to TRBJ2-1; a weak D match, TRBD1 (6 bases). V was shortened by 6 bases and J by 8 bases, with 11 bases between the two germline ends. Germline V gives CDR1 MNHEY, CDR2 SMNVEV (reference sequence). This CDR3 spans 12 amino acids.

In its sample, this clone was seen once. This chain joins TRBV5-5 and TRBJ1-4; D may be TRBD1 (5 bases). The CDR3 is made up of 15 amino acids. CDR1 is SGHKS, CDR2 YYEKEE, per germline (reference sequence). Trimming removed 0 bases at V and 5 bases at J, with 11 bases between. As DNA, the CDR3 is TGTGCCAGCAGCTTGGAACCAGGGAGGAATGAAAAACTGTTTTTT. This sequence encodes CASSLEPGRNEKLFF.

The chain is built from TRBV6-1 and TRBJ1-2; D is perhaps TRBD1 (5 bases). The germline V gene encodes CDR1 MNHNS and CDR2 SASEGT. Trimming took off 4 bases at V and 6 bases at J, with 15 bases between the two ends. The CDR3 sequence is 14 residues long. In nucleotides, the CDR3 is TGTGCCAGCAGTGGTCGGCAGGGAGGGAATGGCTACACCTTC. It codes for CASSGRQGGNGYTF.

V is TRBV9 and J is TRBJ1-2, with 10 nucleotides matching TRBD1. Per germline, CDR1 SGDLS and CDR2 YYNGEE. The CDR3 is made up of 17 amino acids. Losses at the gene ends were 0 bases for V and 4 bases for J; bases not matched to a gene: 9. The CDR3 here is CASSVAINGTGVYGYTF. CDR3 coding DNA: TGTGCCAGCAGCGTAGCTATAAATGGGACAGGGGTCTATGGCTACACCTTC.

The chain combines TRBV2 with TRBJ2-4; D might be TRBD1 (5 bases). CDR3 length equals 14 residues. CDR1 SNHLY and CDR2 FYNNEI come from the germline V gene. The V gene lost 7 bases and the J gene lost 3 bases, with 13 bases spanning the gap. CDR3 sequence reads: CASTPTVFKNIQYF. CDR3 nucleotide sequence: TGTGCCAGCACCCCGACAGTCTTCAAAAACATTCAGTACTTC. The full variable domain, its missing parts supplied by reference TRBV2 and TRBJ2-4, is EPEVTQTPSHQVTQMGQEVILRCVPISNHLYFYWYRQILGQKVEFLVSFYNNEISEKSEIFDDQFSVERPDGSNFTLKIRSTKLEDSAMYFCASTPTVFKNIQYFGAGTRLSVL.

V is TRBV7-9 and J is TRBJ2-7, with TRBD2 identical over 7 bases. The CDR3 is 18 amino acids. V was clipped by 5 bases and J by 0 bases; unmatched bases: 16. Germline V CDR1 and CDR2: SEHNR, FQNEAQ (reference sequence). The CDR3 loop is CASSLGTKSSRSSYEQYF. The CDR3, as DNA: TGTGCCAGCAGCCTCGGGACTAAATCTTCTAGAAGCTCCTACGAGCAGTACTTC.

V gene TRBV9 combines with J gene TRBJ2-1, with TRBD2 identical over 10 bases. The CDR3 is 15 residues long. Germline lookup yields CDR1 SGDLS and CDR2 YYNGEE. V trimming: 3 bases; J trimming: 2 bases; junction bases outside the gene matches: 2. CDR3 in amino acids: CASSASGGAYNEQFF. The CDR3 DNA reads TGTGCCAGCAGCGCAAGCGGGGGGGCCTACAATGAGCAGTTCTTC.

The CDR3 bases are TGTGCCAGCAGTCACGACGGGGAGACCCAGTACTTC. The encoded protein is CASSHDGETQYF. The V and J genes are TRBV6-5 and TRBJ2-5, with D unresolved. Germline CDR1 MNHEY, CDR2 SVGAGI. Trimming cost V 5 bases and J 5 bases, with 9 bases left between them. The CDR3 loop spans 12 amino acids.

The gene calls are TRBV7-3 and TRBJ2-1, with D tentatively TRBD1 (5 bases). Deletions cut 4 bases from V and 0 bases from J, with 10 bases between. The CDR3 loop spans 15 amino acids. Germline V CDR1 and CDR2: SGHTA, FQGTGA. The CDR3 spells CASSYTGDSYNEQFF. As DNA, the CDR3 is TGTGCCAGCAGCTACACAGGAGACTCCTACAATGAGCAGTTCTTC.

This clone turned up a few times. The chain employs TRBV4-1 and TRBJ1-2, with 8 bases fitting TRBD1. The CDR3 contains 15 residues. CDR1 is MGHRA, CDR2 YSYEKL, per germline. The trim removed 0 bases at V and 8 bases at J, leaving 8 bases unmatched. This chain's CDR3 is CASSQDAGGAVGYTF. As DNA, the CDR3 is TGCGCCAGCAGCCAAGATGCAGGGGGCGCCGTCGGCTACACCTTC.